What follows are 22 T cell receptor beta chains derived from one specimen sequenced in a study of cytomegalovirus exposure and HLA in healthy donors. The repertoire was sequenced with immunoSEQ multiplex PCR; TCRdb's copy has only in-frame clones and lacks some. The sample includes 43,000 or so clones, about 90% seen only once; the top ten take over 5%. Sequenced material: PBMCs. Every receptor here comes from a man between 18 and 29 years old in good health and CMV-seronegative.

The rearrangement links TRBV27 to TRBJ2-6; TRBD1 agrees at 9 bases. The CDR3 runs to 18 residues. Germline-derived CDR1 and CDR2 are MNHEY and SMNVEV (reference sequence). After removal of 4 bases from V and 0 bases from J, the junction contained 7 bases not matched to a gene. The CDR3 DNA reads as TGTGCCAGCAGTTCACCGGGACAGGGAGCCTCTGGGGCCAACGTCCTGACTTTC. Protein product: CASSSPGQGASGANVLTF.

The chain couples TRBV14 to TRBJ2-4, with D perhaps matching TRBD1 (5 bases). The CDR3 length is 14 residues. V shed 1 base and J shed 2 bases, with 6 bases lying between them. Germline assignment: CDR1 SGHDN and CDR2 FVKESK. The CDR3 DNA follows: TGTGCCAGCAGCCAAGGACAGTCCAAAAACATTCAGTACTTC. Residues: CASSQGQSKNIQYF.

J is TRBJ1-5 and V is TRBV19; 10 bases map to TRBD1. V dropped 6 bases and J dropped 3; count of bases not matched to a gene: 8. The CDR3 runs 16 residues. Germline CDR1 reads LNHDA; CDR2 reads SQIVND (reference sequence). CDR3 in amino acids: CASRGQGGIPNQPQHF. In DNA form, the CDR3 reads TGTGCCAGTAGAGGACAGGGGGGAATTCCCAATCAGCCCCAGCATTTT.

CDR3 nucleotides: TGTGCCAGCAGCGTGACAGGGTACGAAAAACTGTTTTTT. The encoded protein is CASSVTGYEKLFF. The chain links TRBV5-4 to TRBJ1-4, with 7 bases matching TRBD1. The germline gives CDR1 SGHNT, CDR2 YYREEE (reference sequence). The CDR3 spans 13 residues. The V segment lost 4 bases and the J segment 8 bases; nucleotides outside the gene matches: 5.

This clone has a handful of counts. The chain recombines TRBV7-6 with TRBJ1-6; D is uncertain. CDR3 length: 15 residues. Germline V CDR1 and CDR2: SGHVS, FNYEAQ. The V and J ends lost 1 base and 10 bases respectively, with 14 bases between them. This CDR3 is CASSLDSPYLSPLHF. The DNA of the CDR3 is TGTGCCAGCAGCTTAGATAGCCCCTATTTGTCACCCCTCCACTTT.

V is TRBV9 and J is TRBJ1-1; D is undetermined. This CDR3 has 14 residues. V shed 0 bases and J shed 3 bases, with 9 bases lying between them. The germline V gene has CDR1 SGDLS and CDR2 YYNGEE. As DNA, the CDR3 is TGTGCCAGCAGCGTAGCGGGGTACGACACTGAAGCTTTCTTT. This encodes CASSVAGYDTEAFF.

The chain uses TRBV13 and TRBJ1-1, with a tentative D call TRBD1 (6 bases). The length of the CDR3 is 15 residues. CDR1 and CDR2 from the germline V gene are PRHDT and FYEKMQ (reference sequence). Trimming took 0 bases from V and 3 from J, leaving 11 bases between them. In nucleotides, the CDR3 is TGTGCCAGCAGCTTAGGGACAGGAGATTACACTGAAGCTTTCTTT. Translated: CASSLGTGDYTEAFF.

The chain uses TRBV11-2 and TRBJ2-5; the match to TRBD2 covers 8 bases. CDR1 SGHAT and CDR2 FQNNGV come from the germline V gene. The CDR3 covers 14 residues. Unmatched junction bases numbered 9, after V lost 5 bases and J lost 7 bases. CDR3 sequence (DNA): TGTGCCAGCAGCAGAACCGGGACTAGGGGGACCCAGTACTTC. It encodes CASSRTGTRGTQYF.

The chain couples TRBV29-1 to TRBJ2-2, with 8 bases that match TRBD2. In germline, CDR1 is SQVTM, CDR2 ANQGSEA. This CDR3 is 13 amino acids long. J lost 7 bases, V lost 6 bases, and 7 bases had no gene match. CDR3 sequence: CSVQGLVGGELFF. Here the CDR3 DNA reads TGCAGCGTGCAGGGACTAGTAGGCGGGGAGCTGTTTTTT.

The gene calls are TRBV14 and TRBJ2-3; D is possibly TRBD2 (6 bases). This CDR3 spans 14 amino acids. The V end was cut by 3 bases, the J end by 2 bases, with 9 bases between. Germline loops: CDR1 SGHDN, CDR2 FVKESK. The chain's CDR3 is CASSQGLATDTQYF. The CDR3 coding sequence is TGTGCCAGCAGCCAGGGACTTGCCACAGATACGCAGTATTTT.

The gene calls are TRBV29-1 and TRBJ1-1, with 10 bases identical to TRBD1. The CDR3 sequence is 14 residues long. Germline CDR1 is SQVTM and CDR2 is ANQGSEA. Trimming took 6 bases from V and 0 from J; bases not matched to a gene: 4. The DNA for the CDR3 is TGCAGCGTGCAGACAGGGGGCGTGAACACTGAAGCTTTCTTT. It codes for CSVQTGGVNTEAFF.

CDR3 nucleotide sequence: TGTGCCAGCTCCATGAAGGGGGCAAGAAACACTGAAGCTTTCTTT. The encoded protein is CASSMKGARNTEAFF. The chain couples TRBV18 to TRBJ1-1; 7 nucleotides line up with TRBD1. The CDR3 runs 15 residues. Per the germline V gene, CDR1 is KGHSH and CDR2 is LQKENI. Germline trimming cut 6 bases from V and 2 bases from J; bases unmatched to any gene: 9.

The chain is built from TRBV11-2 and TRBJ2-5, with TRBD1 matching 7 bases. J was trimmed by 5 bases and V by 5 bases; bases with no gene match: 8. CDR1 SGHAT and CDR2 FQNNGV come from the germline V gene. The CDR3 consists of 14 residues. The CDR3 region has the DNA TGTGCCAGCAGCAAAGACAGGGCAGGGGAGACCCAGTACTTC. Amino acid sequence: CASSKDRAGETQYF. The full variable domain, in which reference TRBV11-2 and TRBJ2-5 provide the parts outside the CDR3, is EAGVAQSPRYKIIEKRQSVAFWCNPISGHATLYWYQQILGQGPKLLIQFQNNGVVDDSQLPKDRFSAERLKGVDSTLKIQPAKLEDSAVYLCASSKDRAGETQYFGPGTRLLVL.

With respect to this clone: The sample contains more than one DNA sequence encoding this CDR3. CDR3 sequence (DNA): TGTGCCACCAGCAGGGGACAGCTGAACACTGAAGCTTTCTTT. Its translation is CATSRGQLNTEAFF. The chain combines TRBV15 with TRBJ1-1, with TRBD1 matching over 7 bases. Per the germline V gene, CDR1 is LNHNV and CDR2 is YYDKDF (reference sequence). CDR3 length equals 14 residues. V was clipped by 3 bases and J by 0 bases; unmatched bases: 1. Full variable domain (missing parts from reference TRBV15 and TRBJ1-1): DAMVIQNPRYQVTQFGKPVTLSCSQTLNHNVMYWYQQKSSQAPKLLFHYYDKDFNNEADTPDNFQSRRPNTSFCFLDIRSPGLGDTAMYLCATSRGQLNTEAFFGQGTRLTVV.

J is TRBJ2-3 and V is TRBV6-6; D is possibly TRBD1 (6 bases). This CDR3 has 16 residues. Germline lookup yields CDR1 MNHNY and CDR2 SVGAGI (reference sequence). V was clipped by 2 bases and J by 3 bases, with 15 bases between them. CDR3 in DNA: TGTGCCAGCAGTTACCGACAGGTAGCACTTACAGATACGCAGTATTTT. Its protein is CASSYRQVALTDTQYF.

The gene calls are TRBV5-6 and TRBJ2-3; 13 nucleotides align to TRBD2. The V segment lost 0 bases and the J segment 3 bases; nucleotides outside the gene matches: 7. The CDR3 has 18 amino acids. Germline V gene data show CDR1 as SGHDT and CDR2 as YYEEEE. The CDR3 coding sequence is TGTGCCAGCAGCTTGGGTACTAGCGGGAGGGCCTATACAGATACGCAGTATTTT. Its protein is CASSLGTSGRAYTDTQYF.

The chain combines TRBV5-8 with TRBJ1-2; TRBD1 might be the D (5 bases). There are 13 residues in the CDR3. Looked up from germline, CDR1 is SGHTS and CDR2 is YDEGEE. Trimming removed 2 bases from V and 8 bases from J, with 13 bases in between. CDR3 protein: CASSLWAGKGYTF. Written as DNA, the CDR3 is TGTGCCAGCAGCTTATGGGCAGGGAAAGGCTACACCTTC.

This chain joins TRBV6-5 and TRBJ2-7; D is possibly TRBD2 (5 bases). Germline V gives CDR1 MNHEY, CDR2 SVGAGI. This CDR3 has 13 amino acids. V was clipped by 7 bases and J by 1 base, with 11 bases between them. The chain's CDR3 is CASTLTGSYEQYF. The CDR3 DNA is TGTGCCAGCACGCTGACGGGGTCCTACGAGCAGTACTTC.

The chain couples TRBV11-2 to TRBJ2-5; TRBD1 might be the D (6 bases). The V gene lost 4 bases and the J gene lost 3 bases, with 15 bases spanning the gap. Germline CDR1 is SGHAT and CDR2 is FQNNGV. The CDR3 contains 15 residues. The CDR3 nucleotides read TGTGCCAGCAGCTCTGCGGACAGCGGAGAAGAGACCCAGTACTTC. Its protein is CASSSADSGEETQYF.

The rearrangement links TRBV18 to TRBJ2-1, with D perhaps TRBD2 (6 bases). The germline V gene has CDR1 KGHSH and CDR2 LQKENI. The CDR3 extends over 12 amino acids. Trimming removed 5 bases from V and 5 bases from J, with 7 bases in between. The CDR3 DNA is TGTGCCAGCTCAGGAGGGGACAATGAGCAGTTCTTC. This gives the protein CASSGGDNEQFF.

The chain joins TRBV7-9 to TRBJ1-3; D may be TRBD1 (5 bases). The CDR3 loop spans 14 amino acids. Germline CDR1 is SEHNR and CDR2 is FQNEAQ (reference sequence). Trimming left V 5 bases short and J 2 bases short, with 10 bases between. DNA of the CDR3: TGTGCCAGCAGCCCCGGACAAACTGGAAACACCATATATTTT. This encodes CASSPGQTGNTIYF.

The chain carries TRBV5-4 and TRBJ1-2; D might be TRBD1 (5 bases). Germline CDR1 reads SGHNT; CDR2 reads YYREEE (reference sequence). The V gene lost 6 bases and the J gene lost 2 bases, with 11 bases spanning the gap. CDR3 size: 13 residues. CDR3 nucleotides: TGTGCCAGCACCATAGACAGAAACTATGGCTACACCTTC. Translation: CASTIDRNYGYTF.